This TCR beta chain was recorded in a study of T cells in localized non-small cell lung cancer. General study points: Researchers found a median approximately 57 of the top 100 tumor clones in adjacent lung. Exceeding tumor, uninvolved adjacent lung had the highest T cell clonality. Sequence data derive from only one tumor region, so heterogeneity remains possible.

CDR3 size: 12 residues. Germline-derived CDR1 and CDR2 are SGDLS and YYNGEE. Between the trimmed V and J ends, which lost 5 bases and 8 bases, there was a span of 11 bases. Profiled with immunoSEQ multiplex PCR; TCRdb holds only in-frame clones, not every one. The table shows 3,500 to 4,500 clones, with about 21% occurring only once. With respect to this clone: Its target is unknown.

The source material was lung tumor tissue, sampled before any cancer treatment. The TCR originated in a female donor at least 60 years old with stage I lung adenocarcinoma. The chain links TRBV9 to TRBJ2-1; weak D call: TRBD1 (6 bases). The CDR3 DNA sequence: TGTGCCAGCAGAGGGGGTTCGGATGAGCAGTTCTTC. Translated: CASRGGSDEQFF.